The next 20 T cell receptor beta chains were all read from a single sample in a study of regulatory T cells in long-lasting Graves disease. Construction of the TCR beta libraries employed iRepertoire HTBI primers in conjunction with Arm-PCR of CDR3 regions. One entry per CDR3 protein results from TCRdb running MiXCR on the multiplex PCR reads. This table has 350,000 to 450,000 distinct CDR3 sequences, about 15% appearing once. The time point is: newly diagnosed GD, antithyroid drugs for less than 3 months. PBMC-derived RNA was used for the TCR library. The same sample was also used in a study of T cells in Graves' hyperthyroidism and ophthalmopathy.

Material: peripheral blood mononuclear cells (PBMCs), obtained at new diagnosis, from a patient treated with antithyroid drugs. The source of these receptors is a woman aged 30 to 39 with Graves disease.

The gene calls are TRBV25-1 and TRBJ2-7; D ambiguous. The CDR3 length is 14 residues. V lost 6 bases and J 0 bases, leaving 12 bases between the germline ends. Germline V gives CDR1 MGHDK, CDR2 SYGVNS. The CDR3, as DNA: TGTGCCAGCAGCTTGACGGCCTTCTCCTACGAGCAGTACTTC. Its translation: CASSLTAFSYEQYF.

This clonotype was seen a handful of times. The V call is TRBV6-1, the J call TRBJ1-2; 9 positions agree with TRBD1. CDR1 and CDR2 (germline): MNHNS, SASEGT. The J segment lost 0 bases and the V segment lost 5 bases, leaving 7 bases of the junction unmatched. CDR3 size: 16 residues. Here the CDR3 DNA reads TGTGCCAGCAGTCAGGACAGGGGCGGAACTAACTATGGCTACACCTTC. It yields the protein CASSQDRGGTNYGYTF.

V usage is TRBV9 and J usage is TRBJ2-3, with 9 bases identical to TRBD1. CDR1 is SGDLS and CDR2 is YYNGEE in the germline V gene. The CDR3 has 16 residues. J gave up 0 bases and V 4 bases, and 6 bases lay outside the gene matches. CDR3 DNA: TGTGCCAGCAGCCTAAACGGACAGGGGAGCACAGATACGCAGTATTTT. Its protein product is CASSLNGQGSTDTQYF.

This clonotype showed up many times. The V call is TRBV20-1, the J call TRBJ2-1; D gene ambiguous. The CDR3 spans 12 residues. Per germline, CDR1 DFQATT and CDR2 SNEGSKA (reference sequence). Trimming shortened V by 0 bases and J by 10 bases, and 10 bases separated the two germline ends. The chain's CDR3 is CSARDPIREQFF. The DNA for the CDR3 is TGCAGTGCTAGAGATCCCATTAGGGAGCAGTTCTTC.

This clonotype was seen at least ten times. The V and J genes are TRBV12-3 or TRBV12-4 and TRBJ2-3, with 10 bases matching TRBD1. The CDR3 is made up of 18 amino acids. With V trimmed by 6 bases and J by 6 bases, 18 bases remained unmatched. Here the CDR3 reads CASSITLPGQGIVDTQYF. The CDR3 bases are TGTGCCAGCAGCATCACCCTCCCGGGACAGGGGATCGTGGATACGCAGTATTTT.

This clonotype showed up just a few times. The rearrangement uses TRBV29-1 and TRBJ1-5; D gene uncertain. This CDR3 region has 16 residues. Germline V gene lookup returns CDR1 SQVTM and CDR2 ANQGSEA. V was cut by 6 bases and J by 4 bases, with 22 bases left in between. CDR3 in DNA: TGCAGCGTCGTACCGCAGGACGCTGCGGGGAATCAGCCCCAGCATTTT. As protein: CSVVPQDAAGNQPQHF.

The table lists this clonotype with a few counts. The CDR3 ends on some other residue instead of the conserved phenylalanine or tryptophan, so this is likely a read error. V gene TRBV7-9 combines with J gene TRBJ2-1; D is unclear. The length of the CDR3 is 16 residues. Germline V gene sequence: CDR1 SEHNR, CDR2 FQNEAQ (reference sequence). The germline V and J ends were trimmed by 5 bases and 0 bases, with 14 bases remaining between them. The CDR3 spells CASSPLGVSSYNEQFS. CDR3 bases: TGTGCCAGCAGCCCCCTGGGCGTCAGCTCCTACAATGAGCAGTTCTCC.

This clonotype was counted at least ten times. CDR3 in amino acids: CASSLDIGGSGTEAFF. As DNA, the CDR3 is TGCGCCAGCAGCTTGGACATTGGGGGGTCGGGCACTGAAGCTTTCTTT. J is TRBJ1-1 and V is TRBV5-1; a weak D match, TRBD1 (5 bases). Trimming removed 0 bases at V and 4 bases at J, with 16 bases between. The V gene's germline CDR1 is SGHRS and CDR2 YFSETQ. The length of the CDR3 is 16 residues.

The table lists this clonotype with many counts. The chain links TRBV12-3 or TRBV12-4 to TRBJ1-3; D ambiguous. The V end was cut by 5 bases, the J end by 0 bases, with 8 bases between. The length of the CDR3 is 14 residues. For the CDR3, the DNA is TGTGCCAGCAGTACAGTGGGCTCTGGAAACACCATATATTTT. Translating gives CASSTVGSGNTIYF.

The chain recombines TRBV11-2 with TRBJ1-1; D is unresolved. Between the trimmed V and J ends, which lost 5 bases and 0 bases, there was a span of 7 bases. Germline V gene data show CDR1 as SGHAT and CDR2 as FQNNGV. The CDR3 totals 13 residues. CDR3 DNA: TGTGCCAGCAGCGTTGGGCTGAACACTGAAGCTTTCTTT. Amino acid sequence: CASSVGLNTEAFF.

This clonotype was seen only a few times. The rearrangement uses TRBV24-1 and TRBJ1-4; possible D gene TRBD1, 6 bases. The CDR3 is 15 residues long. V lost 4 bases, J lost 3 bases, and 11 bases lay in between. The germline gives CDR1 KGHDR, CDR2 SFDVKD. CDR3 region: CATSEGQSANEKLFF. The CDR3 DNA reads TGTGCCACCAGTGAGGGACAATCAGCTAATGAAAAACTGTTTTTT.

A few counts support this clonotype. V gene TRBV12-3 or TRBV12-4 combines with J gene TRBJ2-5, with D perhaps TRBD1 (6 bases). CDR3 length: 14 residues. Trimming left V 10 bases short and J 4 bases short, with 19 bases between. CDR3 sequence reads: CATSPGAGGETQYF. CDR3 nucleotides: TGTGCCACCTCCCCAGGGGCCGGAGGAGAGACCCAGTACTTC.

This clonotype was seen repeatedly, ten times or more. The chain links TRBV5-5 to TRBJ2-1, with 12 bases lining up with TRBD2. There are 18 residues in the CDR3. Germline V gene data show CDR1 as SGHKS and CDR2 as YYEKEE (reference sequence). The trim removed 4 bases at V and 0 bases at J, leaving 8 bases unmatched. CDR3 amino acids: CASSQLAGGPSSYNEQFF. Written as DNA, the CDR3 is TGTGCCAGCAGCCAACTAGCGGGAGGCCCCAGCTCCTACAATGAGCAGTTCTTC.

This clonotype was seen repeatedly, ten times or more. The chain combines TRBV28 with TRBJ2-1; unclear D gene. Germline assignment: CDR1 MDHEN and CDR2 SYDVKM. Trimming left V 6 bases short and J 9 bases short, with 12 bases between. The CDR3 sequence is 12 residues long. CDR3 in amino acids: CASSPSPREQFF. CDR3 nucleotide sequence: TGTGCCAGCAGCCCCTCCCCCCGTGAGCAGTTCTTC.

This clonotype was seen just once. This may be a read error: a much more frequent sequence differs by one nucleotide. Because it lacks the conserved phenylalanine or tryptophan at the end, this CDR3 is likely a read error. The gene calls are TRBV2 and TRBJ2-7; D might be TRBD2 (6 bases). Germline V CDR1 and CDR2: SNHLY, FYNNEI. V shed 7 bases and J shed 1 base, with 11 bases lying between them. The CDR3 has 13 residues. DNA of the CDR3: TGTGCCAGCATCCGGGACTTATCCTACGAGCAGTACCTC. Its protein product is CASIRDLSYEQYL.

This clonotype was seen only a few times. The chain employs TRBV3-1 and TRBJ2-2; D may match TRBD1 or TRBD2 (5 bases each). CDR1 is LGHDT and CDR2 is YNNKEL in the germline V gene (reference sequence). V was shortened by 0 bases and J by 1 base, with 9 bases between the two germline ends. This CDR3 comprises 16 residues. The CDR3 loop reads CASSQEEGLNTGELFF. The CDR3 nucleotides are TGTGCCAGCAGCCAAGAAGAGGGGCTGAACACCGGGGAGCTGTTTTTT.

This clonotype was recorded at least ten times. V and J are TRBV15 and TRBJ2-3; D uncertain. This CDR3 contains 14 residues. V dropped 1 base and J dropped 5 bases, with 10 bases sitting between them. CDR1 is LNHNV and CDR2 is YYDKDF in the germline V gene (reference sequence). The CDR3, as DNA: TGTGCCACCAGCAGAGGTTTACAAGGAGATACGCAGTATTTT. Translation gives CATSRGLQGDTQYF.

This clonotype has at least ten counts. The DNA for the CDR3 is TGTGCCTGGAGTCCCCGGGGGCTCCCGGGGACCTTC. This sequence encodes CAWSPRGLPGTF. V gene TRBV30 combines with J gene TRBJ1-2; perhaps TRBD1 as D (6 bases). The V gene's germline CDR1 is GTSNPN and CDR2 SVGIG (reference sequence). The CDR3 contains 12 residues. Trimming took off 2 bases at V and 14 bases at J, with 18 bases between the two ends.

In this sample, this clonotype turned up once. The rearrangement links TRBV5-1 to TRBJ1-2; 7 bases are a match to TRBD1. The germline V gene encodes CDR1 SGHRS and CDR2 YFSETQ. The CDR3 runs 14 residues. V gave up 3 bases and J gave up 4 bases; unmatched junction bases: 6. The CDR3 reads CASSSDRSLYGYTF. The CDR3 nucleotides are TGCGCCAGCAGCTCGGACAGGTCTCTCTATGGCTACACCTTC. Using reference TRBV5-1 and TRBJ1-2 for the parts outside the CDR3, the full variable domain is KAGVTQTPRYLIKTRGQQVTLSCSPISGHRSVSWYQQTPGQGLQFLFEYFSETQRNKGNFPGRFSGRQFSNSRSEMNVSTLELGDSALYLCASSSDRSLYGYTFGSGTRLTVV.

This clonotype has ten or more counts. The rearrangement joins TRBV4-1 to TRBJ1-1; TRBD1 matches 7 bases. This CDR3 spans 15 amino acids. Losses at the gene ends were 4 bases for V and 1 base for J; bases not matched to a gene: 6. Germline V lookup: CDR1 MGHRA, CDR2 YSYEKL. CDR3: CASSPDRAANTEAFF. CDR3 DNA sequence: TGCGCCAGCAGCCCCGACAGGGCGGCGAACACTGAAGCTTTCTTT.